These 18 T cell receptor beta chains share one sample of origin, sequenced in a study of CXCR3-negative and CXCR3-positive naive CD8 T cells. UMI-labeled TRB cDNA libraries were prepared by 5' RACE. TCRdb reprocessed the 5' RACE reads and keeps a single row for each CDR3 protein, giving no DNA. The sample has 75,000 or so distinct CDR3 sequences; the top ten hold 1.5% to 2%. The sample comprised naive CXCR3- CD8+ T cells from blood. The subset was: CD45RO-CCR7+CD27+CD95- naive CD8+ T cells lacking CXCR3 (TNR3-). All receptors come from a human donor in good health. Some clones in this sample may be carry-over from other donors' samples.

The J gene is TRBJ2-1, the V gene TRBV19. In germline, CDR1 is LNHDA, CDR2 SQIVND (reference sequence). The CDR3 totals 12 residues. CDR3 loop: CASSTVYNEQFF.

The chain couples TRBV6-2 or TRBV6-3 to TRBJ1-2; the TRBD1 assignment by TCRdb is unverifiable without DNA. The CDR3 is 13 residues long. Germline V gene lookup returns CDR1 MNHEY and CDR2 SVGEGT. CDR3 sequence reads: CASSHWTGEGYTF.

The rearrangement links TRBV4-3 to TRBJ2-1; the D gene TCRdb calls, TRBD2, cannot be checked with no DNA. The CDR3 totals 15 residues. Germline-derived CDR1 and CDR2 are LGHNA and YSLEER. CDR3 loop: CASSQERLSSDEQFF.

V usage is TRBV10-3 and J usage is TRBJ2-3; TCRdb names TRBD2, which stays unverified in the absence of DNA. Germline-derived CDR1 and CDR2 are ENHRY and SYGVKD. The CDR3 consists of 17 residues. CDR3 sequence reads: CAISDHGRGTLADTQYF.

The CDR3 protein is CSVRTGHGGSGGSLELFF. This chain uses TRBV29-1 with TRBJ2-2; the D call of TRBD1 rests on TCRdb alone, since no DNA is present to check it. The CDR3 length is 18 residues. CDR1 and CDR2 (germline): SQVTM, ANQGSEA.

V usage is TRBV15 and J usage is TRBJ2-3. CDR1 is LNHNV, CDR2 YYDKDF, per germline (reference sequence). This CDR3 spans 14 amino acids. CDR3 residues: CATSRGTGTDTQYF.

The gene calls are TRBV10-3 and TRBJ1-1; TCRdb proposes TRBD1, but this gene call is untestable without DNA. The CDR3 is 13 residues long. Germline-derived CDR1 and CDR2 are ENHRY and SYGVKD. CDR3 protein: CAIRGRGGTEAFF.

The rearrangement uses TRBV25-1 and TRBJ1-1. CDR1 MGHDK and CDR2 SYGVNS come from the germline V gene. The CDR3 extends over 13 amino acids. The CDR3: CASSLSEGTEAFF.

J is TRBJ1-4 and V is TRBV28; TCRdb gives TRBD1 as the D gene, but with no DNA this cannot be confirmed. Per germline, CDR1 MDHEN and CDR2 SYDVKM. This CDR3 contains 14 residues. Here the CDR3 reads CASRGTGANEKLFF.

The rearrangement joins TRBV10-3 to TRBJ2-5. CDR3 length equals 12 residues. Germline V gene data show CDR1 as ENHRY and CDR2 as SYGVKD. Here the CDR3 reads CAIGPYGETQYF.

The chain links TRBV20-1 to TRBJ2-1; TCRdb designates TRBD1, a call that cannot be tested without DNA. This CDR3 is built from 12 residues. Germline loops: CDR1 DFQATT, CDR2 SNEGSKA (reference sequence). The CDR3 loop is CSARDAPPGQFF.

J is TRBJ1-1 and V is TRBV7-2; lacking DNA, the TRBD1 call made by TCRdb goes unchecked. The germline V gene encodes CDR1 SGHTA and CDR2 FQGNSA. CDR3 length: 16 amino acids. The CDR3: CASTLNLRAGNTEAFF.

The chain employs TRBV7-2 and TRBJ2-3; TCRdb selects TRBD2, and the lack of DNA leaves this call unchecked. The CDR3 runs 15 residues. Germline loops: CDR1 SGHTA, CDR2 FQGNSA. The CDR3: CASSLTHGEADTQYF. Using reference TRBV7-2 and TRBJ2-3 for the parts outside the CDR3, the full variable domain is GAGVSQSPSNKVTEKGKDVELRCDPISGHTALYWYRQSLGQGLEFLIYFQGNSAPDKSGLPSDRFSAERTGGSVSTLTIQRTQQEDSAVYLCASSLTHGEADTQYFGPGTRLTVL.

The CDR3: CASSQDRGQYNEQFF. The rearrangement joins TRBV4-3 to TRBJ2-1; TCRdb selects TRBD1, and the lack of DNA leaves this call unchecked. CDR1 and CDR2 from the germline V gene are LGHNA and YSLEER. The CDR3 covers 15 residues.

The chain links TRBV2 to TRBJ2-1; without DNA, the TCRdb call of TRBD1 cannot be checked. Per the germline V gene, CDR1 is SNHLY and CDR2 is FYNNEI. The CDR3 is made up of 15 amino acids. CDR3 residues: CASSAGRTGDNEQFF. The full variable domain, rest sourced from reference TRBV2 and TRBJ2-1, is EPEVTQTPSHQVTQMGQEVILRCVPISNHLYFYWYRQILGQKVEFLVSFYNNEISEKSEIFDDQFSVERPDGSNFTLKIRSTKLEDSAMYFCASSAGRTGDNEQFFGPGTRLTVL.

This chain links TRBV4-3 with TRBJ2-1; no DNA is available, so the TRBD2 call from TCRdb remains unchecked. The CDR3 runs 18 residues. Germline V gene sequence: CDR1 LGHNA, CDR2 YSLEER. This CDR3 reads CASSQTLKRGGPGNEQFF.

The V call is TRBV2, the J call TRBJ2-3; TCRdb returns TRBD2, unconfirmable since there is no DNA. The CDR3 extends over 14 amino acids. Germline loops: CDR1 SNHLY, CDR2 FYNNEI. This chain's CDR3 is CASSQLAGTDTQYF.

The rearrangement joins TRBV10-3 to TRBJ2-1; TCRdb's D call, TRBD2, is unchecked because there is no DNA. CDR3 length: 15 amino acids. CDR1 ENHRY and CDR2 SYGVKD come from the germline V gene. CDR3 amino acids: CAISAGTSGGYEQFF.